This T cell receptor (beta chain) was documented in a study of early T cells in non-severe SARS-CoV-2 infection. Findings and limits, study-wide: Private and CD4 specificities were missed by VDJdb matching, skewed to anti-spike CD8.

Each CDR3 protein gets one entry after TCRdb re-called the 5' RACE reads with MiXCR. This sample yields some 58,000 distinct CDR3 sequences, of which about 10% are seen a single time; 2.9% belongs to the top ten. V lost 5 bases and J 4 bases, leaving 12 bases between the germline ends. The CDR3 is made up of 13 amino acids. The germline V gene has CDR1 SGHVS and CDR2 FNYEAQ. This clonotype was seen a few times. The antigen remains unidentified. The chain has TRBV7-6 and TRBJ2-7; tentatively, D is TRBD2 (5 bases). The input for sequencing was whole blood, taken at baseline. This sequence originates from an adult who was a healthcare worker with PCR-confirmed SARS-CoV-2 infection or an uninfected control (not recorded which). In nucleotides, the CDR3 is TGTGCCAGCAGCCCTGGAGGAGGATACGAGCAGTACTTC. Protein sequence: CASSPGGGYEQYF.